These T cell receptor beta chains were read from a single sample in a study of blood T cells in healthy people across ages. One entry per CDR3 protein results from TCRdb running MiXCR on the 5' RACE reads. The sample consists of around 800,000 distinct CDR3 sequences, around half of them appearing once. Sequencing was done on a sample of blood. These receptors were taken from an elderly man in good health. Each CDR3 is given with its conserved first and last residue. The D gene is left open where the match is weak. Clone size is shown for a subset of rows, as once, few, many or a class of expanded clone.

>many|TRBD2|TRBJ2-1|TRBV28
CASSYKAGENNEQFF
TGTGCCAGCAGTTACAAAGCGGGAGAGAACAATGAGCAGTTCTTC
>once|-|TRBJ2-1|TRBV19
CASSIGGSSYEQFF
TGTGCCAGTAGTATAGGAGGCAGCTCCTACGAGCAGTTCTTC
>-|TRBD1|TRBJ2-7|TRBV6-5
CARWDSNYEQYF
TGTGCCAGATGGGACAGTAACTACGAGCAGTACTTC
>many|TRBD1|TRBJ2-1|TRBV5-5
CASSWGQGEGNEQFF
TGTGCCAGCAGCTGGGGACAGGGGGAAGGGAATGAGCAGTTCTTC
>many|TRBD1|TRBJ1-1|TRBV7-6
CASSLASTGERNTEAFF
TGTGCCAGCAGCTTAGCAAGTACAGGGGAACGGAACACTGAAGCTTTCTTT
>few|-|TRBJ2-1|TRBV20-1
CSASGTETYNEQFF
TGCAGTGCATCCGGGACGGAAACCTACAATGAGCAGTTCTTC
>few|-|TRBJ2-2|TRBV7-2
CASSRGLNTGELFF
TGTGCCAGCAGCCGCGGATTGAACACCGGGGAGCTGTTTTTT
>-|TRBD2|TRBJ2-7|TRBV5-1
CASSPIAGGPREQYF
TGCGCCAGCAGCCCAATAGCGGGAGGGCCGAGGGAGCAGTACTTC
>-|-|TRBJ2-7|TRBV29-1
CSVRDGNYEQYF
TGCAGCGTTCGGGACGGAAACTACGAGCAGTACTTC
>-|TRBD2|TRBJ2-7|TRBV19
CASTPGLRTGEQYF
TGTGCCAGTACCCCGGGACTACGCACCGGCGAGCAGTACTTC
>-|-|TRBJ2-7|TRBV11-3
CASSLVSLSYEQYF
TGTGCCAGCAGCTTAGTTAGTCTGAGCTACGAGCAGTACTTC
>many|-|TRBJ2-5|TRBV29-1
CSVDTGEGTQYF
TGCAGCGTTGATACGGGTGAGGGGACCCAGTACTTC
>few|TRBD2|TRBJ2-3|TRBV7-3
CASSKKGGPGDTQYF
TGTGCCAGCAGCAAGAAGGGAGGGCCGGGTGATACGCAGTATTTT
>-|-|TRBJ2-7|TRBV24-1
CATSGGIDEQYF
TGTGCCACCAGTGGAGGAATAGACGAGCAGTACTTC
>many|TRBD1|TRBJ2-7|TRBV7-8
CASSNRQGYEQYF
TGTGCCAGCAGCAACCGACAGGGCTACGAGCAGTACTTC
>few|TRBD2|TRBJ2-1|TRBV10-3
CAIEAGGYNEQFF
TGTGCCATCGAAGCGGGAGGGTACAATGAGCAGTTCTTC
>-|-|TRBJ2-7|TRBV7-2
CASSSIERHSSYEQYF
TGTGCCAGCAGCTCTATCGAAAGGCACAGCTCCTACGAGCAGTACTTC
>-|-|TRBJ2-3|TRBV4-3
CASSQDLGGGATDTQYF
TGCGCCAGCAGCCAAGATCTAGGGGGGGGGGCGACAGATACGCAGTATTTT
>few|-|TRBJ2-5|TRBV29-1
CSAHFIGETQYF
TGCAGCGCCCATTTCATTGGAGAGACCCAGTACTTC
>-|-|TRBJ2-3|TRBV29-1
CSVWERSSTDTQYF
TGCAGCGTTTGGGAAAGGTCTAGCACAGATACGCAGTATTTT
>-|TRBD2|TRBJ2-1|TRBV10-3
CAISSQREPPHEQFF
TGTGCCATCAGTTCACAGCGGGAGCCCCCCCATGAGCAGTTCTTC
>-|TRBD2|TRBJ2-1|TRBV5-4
CASSPRGGRPSYNEQFF
TGTGCCAGCAGCCCCCGGGGCGGGAGGCCTTCCTACAATGAGCAGTTCTTC
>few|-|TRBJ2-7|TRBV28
CASTLGTPVSYEQYF
TGTGCCAGCACCCTGGGGACACCCGTCTCCTACGAGCAGTACTTC
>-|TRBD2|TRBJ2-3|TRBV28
CASRGRVTSTDTQYF
TGTGCCAGCAGGGGGAGGGTAACTAGCACAGATACGCAGTATTTT
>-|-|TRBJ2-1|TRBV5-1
CASSVTTGITNEQFF
TGCGCCAGCAGCGTGACGACAGGAATAACAAATGAGCAGTTCTTC
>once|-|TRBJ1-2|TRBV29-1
CSVDRIYGYTF
TGCAGCGTTGACAGGATCTATGGCTACACCTTC
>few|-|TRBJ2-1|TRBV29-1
CSVDRYNEQFF
TGCAGCGTTGACAGATACAATGAGCAGTTCTTC
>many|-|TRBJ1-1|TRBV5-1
CASSSRDPTEAFF
TGCGCCAGCAGCAGCCGGGACCCCACTGAAGCTTTCTTT
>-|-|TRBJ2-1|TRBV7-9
CASSLAQQQETQFF
TGTGCCAGCAGCTTAGCGCAACAGCAAGAGACCCAGTTCTTC
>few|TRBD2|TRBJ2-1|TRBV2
CASSERIAGGRNEQFF
TGTGCCAGCAGTGAAAGAATAGCGGGAGGGCGGAATGAGCAGTTCTTC
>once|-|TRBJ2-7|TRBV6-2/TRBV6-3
CASSYRGQEGPYEQYF
TGTGCCAGCAGTTACCGGGGACAAGAGGGCCCCTACGAGCAGTACTTC
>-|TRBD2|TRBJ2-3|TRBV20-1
CSASFPTSGSTDTQYF
TGCAGTGCTAGTTTTCCGACTAGCGGGAGCACAGATACGCAGTATTTT
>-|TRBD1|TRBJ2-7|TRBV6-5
CASSYRRDRDRGDYNEQYF
TGTGCCAGCAGTTACCGTCGGGACAGGGACCGAGGAGATTACAATGAGCAGTACTTC
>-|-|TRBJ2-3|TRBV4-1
CASSLPPDTQYF
TGCGCCAGCAGCCTCCCGCCAGATACGCAGTATTTT
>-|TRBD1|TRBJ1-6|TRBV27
CASSLGQGVDSPLHF
TGTGCCAGCAGCTTAGGACAGGGGGTAGATTCACCCCTCCACTTT
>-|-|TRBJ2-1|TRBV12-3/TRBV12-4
CASTIVQGVGEQFF
TGTGCCAGCACCATAGTCCAGGGAGTAGGTGAGCAGTTCTTC
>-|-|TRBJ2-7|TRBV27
CASSLRRRPFYEQYF
TGTGCCAGCAGTCTCAGGAGGAGGCCCTTCTACGAGCAGTACTTC
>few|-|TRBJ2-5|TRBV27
CASSKRHIEGAQYF
TGTGCCAGCAGCAAAAGACATATAGAGGGCGCGCAGTACTTC
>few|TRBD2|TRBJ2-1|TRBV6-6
CASSYLGLAGEQFF
TGTGCCAGCAGTTACCTTGGACTAGCAGGGGAGCAGTTCTTC
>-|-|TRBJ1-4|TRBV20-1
CSAVDVRGTNEKLFF
TGCAGTGCCGTTGATGTGAGGGGGACTAATGAAAAACTGTTTTTT
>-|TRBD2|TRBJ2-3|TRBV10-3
CATRGLAGVSTDTQYF
TGTGCCACCAGGGGCTTAGCGGGGGTGAGCACAGATACGCAGTATTTT
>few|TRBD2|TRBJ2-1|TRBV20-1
CSKLAESYNEQFF
TGCAGTAAACTAGCGGAGTCCTACAATGAGCAGTTCTTC
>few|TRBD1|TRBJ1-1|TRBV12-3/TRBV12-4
CASSPGQATEAFF
TGTGCCAGCAGTCCCGGACAGGCCACTGAAGCTTTCTTT
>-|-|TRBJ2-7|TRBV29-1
CSARYHSGGEQYF
TGCAGCGCCCGTTATCATAGCGGAGGCGAGCAGTACTTC
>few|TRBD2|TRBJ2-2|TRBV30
CAWNTDVAGATGELFF
TGTGCCTGGAATACGGACGTAGCGGGAGCCACCGGGGAGCTGTTTTTT
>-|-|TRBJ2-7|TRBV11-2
CASSLDRQNEQYF
TGTGCCAGCAGCTTAGATCGCCAAAATGAGCAGTACTTC
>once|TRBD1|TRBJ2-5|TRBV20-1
CSVSYSGGVETQYF
TGCAGTGTTAGTTATTCAGGGGGCGTTGAGACCCAGTACTTC